What follows are 10 T cell receptor beta chains derived from one specimen sequenced in a study of regulatory T cells in long-lasting Graves disease. Stated time point: newly diagnosed GD, antithyroid drugs for less than 3 months. Scientists built the TCR library using RNA that was extracted from PBMCs. Libraries of TCR beta came from iRepertoire HTBI primers plus Arm-PCR of CDR3 regions. Each CDR3 protein gets one entry after TCRdb re-called the multiplex PCR reads with MiXCR. The data contain about 240,000 distinct CDR3 sequences, over 20% of them seen just once; the ten biggest clones take up approximately 13%. The material was peripheral blood mononuclear cells (PBMCs), obtained at new diagnosis, from a patient treated with antithyroid drugs. The receptors stem from a female donor with Graves disease.

The J gene is TRBJ1-3, the V gene TRBV27, with D hard to call. There are 11 residues in the CDR3. Germline values: CDR1 MNHEY, CDR2 SMNVEV (reference sequence). V gave up 5 bases and J gave up 8 bases, with 7 bases separating them. This CDR3 is CASSHLYTIYF. The CDR3 DNA reads TGTGCCAGCAGTCACCTATACACCATATATTTT.

This clonotype has ten or more counts. The chain employs TRBV6-1 and TRBJ1-5; D is undetermined. Germline CDR1 is MNHNS and CDR2 is SASEGT. V lost 6 bases and J 0 bases, leaving 9 bases between the germline ends. The CDR3 extends over 14 amino acids. The CDR3 bases are TGTGCCAGCAGACCACATAATAGCAATCAGCCCCAGCATTTT. It is translated as CASRPHNSNQPQHF.

This clonotype occurred many times. This chain connects TRBV20-1 to TRBJ1-1, with a possible D match to TRBD1 (5 bases). V was cut by 3 bases and J by 5 bases, with 22 bases left in between. CDR1 and CDR2 (germline): DFQATT, SNEGSKA (reference sequence). This CDR3 has 16 residues. The chain's CDR3 is CSASGWAGRTGTEAFF. CDR3 coding DNA: TGCAGTGCTAGTGGGTGGGCAGGGAGGACGGGTACTGAAGCTTTCTTT.

As for this clonotype: This clone may be a read error of a much larger clone one base away. This chain uses TRBV2 with TRBJ2-7; 10 bases map to TRBD1. The V gene end was trimmed by 6 bases and the J gene end by 3 bases; junction bases not matched to a gene: 5. The germline CDR1 and CDR2 sequences are SNHLY and FYNNEI. The CDR3 extends over 14 amino acids. The CDR3 region has the DNA TGTGCCAGCAGGTCCGGGACAGGGGTCTACGAGCAGTACTTC. Its translation is CASRSGTGVYEQYF.

The sample holds many counts of this clonotype. This chain links TRBV14 with TRBJ2-1; 9 nucleotides line up with TRBD2. Germline trimming cut 4 bases from V and 4 bases from J; bases unmatched to any gene: 2. The CDR3 totals 14 residues. Looked up from germline, CDR1 is SGHDN and CDR2 is FVKESK. CDR3 loop: CASSLAGDYNEQFF. The CDR3 DNA follows: TGTGCCAGCAGCCTAGCGGGGGATTACAATGAGCAGTTCTTC.

In regard to this clonotype: A much more abundant neighbour one base away suggests this may be a read error. Because the CDR3 is missing its conserved closing phenylalanine or tryptophan, this is likely a read error. The V and J genes are TRBV18 and TRBJ2-1, with TRBD2 as a possible D gene (5 bases). This CDR3 has 11 amino acids. The V gene's germline CDR1 is KGHSH and CDR2 LQKENI. The germline V and J ends were trimmed by 8 bases and 7 bases, with 9 bases remaining between them. DNA for the CDR3: TGTGCCAGCAGGGAGCGGAATGAGCAGTTCCTC. It encodes CASRERNEQFL.

This clonotype was seen many times. V is TRBV20-1 and J is TRBJ2-7; D gene ambiguous. There are 13 residues in the CDR3. Trimming removed 0 bases from V and 9 bases from J, with 15 bases in between. The V gene's germline CDR1 is DFQATT and CDR2 SNEGSKA (reference sequence). The CDR3 loop reads CSARDMSGWGQYF. The CDR3 DNA is TGCAGTGCTAGAGATATGTCCGGGTGGGGGCAGTACTTC.

Worth noting for this clonotype: Germline is not matched at one junction end, which may reflect a read error. This chain links TRBV12-3 or TRBV12-4 with TRBJ2-2, with D perhaps TRBD1 (6 bases). The CDR3 covers 14 residues. The CDR3, as DNA: TGTACCAGCAGTCCGCGGACAGTTTCCGGGGAGCTGTTTTTT. Translated, it gives CTSSPRTVSGELFF.

Concerning this clonotype: With a far larger clone one base away, a read error is the likely cause. The genes are TRBV12-3 or TRBV12-4 and TRBJ2-3; either TRBD1 or TRBD2 may fit D (5 bases each). The CDR3 spans 13 residues. The V gene lost 6 bases and the J gene lost 14 bases, with 21 bases spanning the gap. CDR3 coding DNA: TGTGCCAGCAGCGCCGCTCAGGGAGTAGCGCGGTATTTT. Its protein product is CASSAAQGVARYF.

Many counts were recorded for this clonotype. The rearrangement joins TRBV7-9 to TRBJ2-2; weak D call: TRBD1 (5 bases). There are 16 residues in the CDR3. Germline-derived CDR1 and CDR2 are SEHNR and FQNEAQ (reference sequence). V was shortened by 5 bases and J by 4 bases, with 17 bases between the two germline ends. The CDR3 here is CASSPRSGRFTGELFF. The CDR3 DNA reads TGTGCCAGCAGCCCCAGGTCAGGGCGATTCACCGGGGAGCTGTTTTTT.